What follows are 27 T cell receptor beta chains derived from one specimen sequenced in a study of regulatory T cells in long-lasting Graves disease. iRepertoire HTBI primers and Arm-PCR of CDR3 regions built TCR beta libraries. TCRdb analysed the multiplex PCR reads with MiXCR anew, one entry per CDR3 protein. Counted here are 560,000 or so distinct CDR3 sequences, roughly a sixth occurring once; the ten biggest clones make up 12%. This sample's time point: newly diagnosed GD, antithyroid drugs for less than 3 months. PBMC-extracted RNA yielded the TCR library. The data were also submitted as part of a second study, on T cells in Graves' hyperthyroidism and ophthalmopathy.

The sequencing here drew on peripheral blood mononuclear cells (PBMCs), taken at new diagnosis, from a patient treated with antithyroid drugs. Every receptor here comes from a man between 18 and 35 years old with Graves disease.

The chain is built from TRBV9 and TRBJ2-1, with D perhaps TRBD2 (5 bases). Trimming pared 1 base from V and 2 bases from J, leaving 13 bases between. This CDR3 has 16 residues. The germline CDR1 and CDR2 sequences are SGDLS and YYNGEE. CDR3 in amino acids: CASSVTPSGAYNEQFF. The CDR3 DNA reads TGTGCCAGCAGCGTAACCCCCAGCGGAGCCTACAATGAGCAGTTCTTC.

This clonotype has ten or more counts. J is TRBJ1-1 and V is TRBV28, with D tentatively TRBD1 (5 bases). The CDR3 is made up of 13 amino acids. Looked up from germline, CDR1 is MDHEN and CDR2 is SYDVKM. V was pared by 3 bases and J by 3 bases, with 8 bases between. The CDR3 is CASSFLGDTEAFF. The CDR3 DNA reads TGTGCCAGCAGTTTTCTGGGGGACACTGAAGCTTTCTTT.

There are many counts of this clonotype. V is TRBV5-5 and J is TRBJ2-5; perhaps TRBD1 as D (6 bases). V lost 3 bases to trimming and J lost 0 bases, with 9 bases between them. The CDR3 has 14 amino acids. Germline values: CDR1 SGHKS, CDR2 YYEKEE (reference sequence). CDR3 nucleotide sequence: TGTGCCAGCAGCTCTCGACAGGACCAAGAGACCCAGTACTTC. As protein: CASSSRQDQETQYF.

The rearrangement links TRBV24-1 to TRBJ2-1; D is ambiguous. V was shortened by 8 bases and J by 9 bases, with 13 bases between the two germline ends. Per germline, CDR1 KGHDR and CDR2 SFDVKD. The CDR3 covers 12 residues. DNA for the CDR3: TGTGCCACCACCAACCGGGTTGGTGAGCAGTTCTTC. Translation gives CATTNRVGEQFF.

This clonotype showed up many times. The gene calls are TRBV20-1 and TRBJ2-3, with 10 bases aligning to TRBD1. Germline CDR1 and CDR2: DFQATT and SNEGSKA (reference sequence). This CDR3 is built from 15 residues. The junction had 5 bases not matched to a gene; V was cut back by 1 base and J by 4 bases. This CDR3 is CSARGVGTGADTQYF. CDR3 bases: TGCAGTGCTAGAGGCGTGGGGACAGGGGCAGATACGCAGTATTTT.

This clonotype showed up many times. The junction differs from germline at one of its ends, possibly a read error. The V call is TRBV2, the J call TRBJ2-7; D remains unclear. Germline CDR1 is SNHLY and CDR2 is FYNNEI. The CDR3 totals 12 residues. The CDR3 DNA is TGTGCCAGCAGCCGTGACCCGGACCCCCAGTCCTTC. Translated, it gives CASSRDPDPQSF.

At least ten counts were recorded for this clonotype. The chain links TRBV7-9 to TRBJ2-1; D is undetermined. This CDR3 is built from 12 residues. The germline CDR1 and CDR2 sequences are SEHNR and FQNEAQ (reference sequence). V dropped 4 bases and J dropped 8 bases, with 9 bases sitting between them. The CDR3 sequence: CASSSLGDEQFF. In nucleotides, the CDR3 is TGTGCCAGCAGCTCCCTTGGGGATGAGCAGTTCTTC.

This clonotype was seen many times. The rearrangement uses TRBV7-9 and TRBJ2-3; D uncertain. There are 13 residues in the CDR3. Germline CDR1 and CDR2: SEHNR and FQNEAQ (reference sequence). Between the trimmed V and J ends, which lost 5 bases and 3 bases, there was a span of 9 bases. CDR3: CASSRSGTDTQYF. CDR3 DNA: TGTGCCAGCAGCCGCTCCGGAACAGATACGCAGTATTTT.

The sample holds many counts of this clonotype. The V and J genes are TRBV20-1 and TRBJ2-7; perhaps TRBD1 as D (5 bases). Per the germline V gene, CDR1 is DFQATT and CDR2 is SNEGSKA (reference sequence). This CDR3 is 15 amino acids long. V gave up 5 bases and J gave up 3 bases, with 20 bases separating them. CDR3 region: CSAASPRVQGYEQYF. The CDR3 DNA reads as TGCAGTGCTGCATCCCCCAGGGTCCAAGGCTACGAGCAGTACTTC.

At least ten counts were recorded for this clonotype. The chain links TRBV28 to TRBJ2-1, with D possibly matching TRBD2 (5 bases). The germline gives CDR1 MDHEN, CDR2 SYDVKM. The CDR3 covers 13 residues. The DNA for the CDR3 is TGTGCGTATTCGGGGAGAGTGCGGAATGAGCAGTTCTTC. Protein product: CAYSGRVRNEQFF.

This chain joins TRBV10-1 and TRBJ2-7, with TRBD2 matching 7 bases. The germline V gene has CDR1 WNHNN and CDR2 SYGVQD (reference sequence). This CDR3 spans 13 amino acids. V trimming: 0 bases; J trimming: 8 bases; junction bases outside the gene matches: 4. The CDR3 DNA is TGCGCCAGCAGTGAGTCGGGAGGGATGAAGCAGTACTTC. Translated, it gives CASSESGGMKQYF.

This clonotype was seen a few times. The rearrangement links TRBV10-2 to TRBJ2-1, with 7 bases matching TRBD2. CDR1 is WSHSY, CDR2 SAAADI, per germline. The CDR3 totals 17 residues. V lost 3 bases to trimming and J lost 7 bases; unmatched junction nucleotides: 15. CDR3 region: CASSEGRRETFWNEQFF. The CDR3 DNA reads as TGCGCCAGCAGTGAAGGGAGGCGGGAGACTTTCTGGAATGAGCAGTTCTTC.

This clonotype occurred many times. The chain recombines TRBV7-9 with TRBJ2-1; 8 bases line up with TRBD2. The germline V gene has CDR1 SEHNR and CDR2 FQNEAQ (reference sequence). The CDR3 extends over 19 amino acids. Losses at the gene ends were 1 base for V and 6 bases for J; bases not matched to a gene: 17. The CDR3 is CASSLVLIQAGEVRNEQFF. CDR3 sequence (DNA): TGTGCCAGCAGCTTAGTATTGATTCAAGCGGGAGAAGTCCGCAATGAGCAGTTCTTC.

This chain uses TRBV10-2 with TRBJ1-4, with D hard to call. Germline V lookup: CDR1 WSHSY, CDR2 SAAADI. This CDR3 is 14 amino acids long. The V and J ends lost 7 bases and 7 bases respectively, with 16 bases between them. The CDR3 region is CASKQMFMSEKLFF. Here the CDR3 DNA reads TGCGCCAGCAAACAGATGTTCATGTCTGAAAAACTGTTTTTT.

This clonotype showed up many times. This chain uses TRBV6-2 or TRBV6-3 with TRBJ2-7, with D hard to call. Germline assignment: CDR1 MNHEY and CDR2 SVGEGT. Trimming stripped 5 bases from V and 0 bases from J, with 11 bases between. The CDR3 extends over 14 amino acids. As DNA, the CDR3 is TGTGCCAGCAGTGAACGCGACGGCTCCTACGAGCAGTACTTC. Translating it yields CASSERDGSYEQYF.

This clonotype was observed many times. This CDR3 is CASSGGTNTGELFF. CDR3 nucleotides: TGCGCCAGCAGCGGAGGGACGAACACCGGGGAGCTGTTTTTT. The rearrangement uses TRBV5-1 and TRBJ2-2; TRBD2 is a possible D gene (6 bases). This CDR3 has 14 amino acids. V shed 4 bases and J shed 0 bases, with 7 bases lying between them. Germline V gives CDR1 SGHRS, CDR2 YFSETQ.

The chain carries TRBV5-1 and TRBJ2-2; D possibly corresponds to TRBD2 (5 bases). This CDR3 has 14 residues. Trimming took 4 bases from V and 8 from J, leaving 15 bases between them. Germline-derived CDR1 and CDR2 are SGHRS and YFSETQ. DNA for the CDR3: TGCGCCAGCAGCCCTGTTAGCGCCAAGGGGGAGCTGTTTTTT. It encodes CASSPVSAKGELFF.

V is TRBV7-6 and J is TRBJ2-7; D is ambiguous. The germline V and J ends were trimmed by 1 base and 3 bases, with 13 bases remaining between them. Germline CDR1 and CDR2: SGHVS and FNYEAQ. The CDR3 has 15 amino acids. CDR3 in amino acids: CASSLEVQTSYEQYF. CDR3 in DNA: TGTGCCAGCAGCTTAGAGGTGCAAACAAGCTACGAGCAGTACTTC.

Worth noting for this clonotype: A far larger clone differs by one base, so this is likely a read error. This chain connects TRBV18 to TRBJ1-1, with a possible D match to TRBD1 (6 bases). Germline-derived CDR1 and CDR2 are KGHSH and LQKENI. This CDR3 contains 13 residues. In nucleotides, the CDR3 is TGTGCCAGCTCTCCCTCCGGGGACACTGGAGCTTTCTTT. The encoded protein is CASSPSGDTGAFF.

The J gene is TRBJ1-2, the V gene TRBV24-1, with D possibly matching TRBD1 (6 bases). V gave up 3 bases and J gave up 6 bases, with 10 bases separating them. CDR3 length equals 13 residues. CDR1 is KGHDR and CDR2 is SFDVKD in the germline V gene. This CDR3 is CATSDRTVDGYTF. DNA for the CDR3: TGTGCCACCAGTGATAGGACAGTTGATGGCTACACCTTC.

This clonotype has a count of ten or more. The gene calls are TRBV11-2 and TRBJ2-7, with D possibly called TRBD1 or TRBD2 (5 bases each). CDR3 length: 15 amino acids. V was pared by 5 bases and J by 4 bases, with 18 bases between. Germline assignment: CDR1 SGHAT and CDR2 FQNNGV. The CDR3 DNA sequence: TGTGCCAGCAGCCCCCTTTCTAGGGGAGTGTACGAGCAGTACTTC. Its protein product is CASSPLSRGVYEQYF.

This clonotype was picked up many times. J is TRBJ2-1 and V is TRBV30; D not resolved. Germline CDR1 is GTSNPN and CDR2 is SVGIG (reference sequence). This CDR3 contains 14 residues. Trimming left V 6 bases short and J 0 bases short, with 12 bases between. CDR3 sequence: CACNRLSSYNEQFF. CDR3 bases: TGTGCCTGCAATAGGTTAAGCTCCTACAATGAGCAGTTCTTC.

Ten or more counts support this clonotype. The chain recombines TRBV20-1 with TRBJ1-5; the D is unclear. The germline V gene encodes CDR1 DFQATT and CDR2 SNEGSKA (reference sequence). V was trimmed by 0 bases and J by 5 bases, leaving 8 bases between them. CDR3 size: 13 residues. For the CDR3, the DNA is TGCAGTGCTAGAGATATGACTGATCAGCCCCAGCATTTT. This sequence encodes CSARDMTDQPQHF.

V gene TRBV6-2 or TRBV6-3 combines with J gene TRBJ2-7; no reliable D call. The CDR3 has 13 residues. The germline V gene encodes CDR1 MNHEY and CDR2 SVGEGT. Trimming removed 7 bases at V and 5 bases at J, with 15 bases between. The CDR3 sequence: CASISHWANEQYF. The CDR3 DNA follows: TGTGCCAGCATTTCGCACTGGGCCAACGAGCAGTACTTC.

This clonotype came up a few times. This chain links TRBV6-1 with TRBJ2-7, with 8 positions matching TRBD1. J gave up 2 bases and V 7 bases, and 10 bases lay outside the gene matches. Per germline, CDR1 MNHNS and CDR2 SASEGT. This CDR3 comprises 15 residues. This chain's CDR3 is CASTPSPDRAYEQYF. The CDR3 DNA follows: TGTGCCAGCACACCTTCTCCGGACAGGGCCTACGAGCAGTACTTC.

This clonotype was detected only a few times. A much bigger clone sits one base away, suggesting this may be a read error. V usage is TRBV2 and J usage is TRBJ1-6; the D gene is possibly TRBD1 (6 bases). This CDR3 region has 16 residues. From germline, CDR1 is SNHLY and CDR2 FYNNEI. The CDR3 DNA sequence: TGTGCCAGCAGCTATAGGACAGCGGTCTATAATTCACTCCTCCACTTT. This gives the protein CASSYRTAVYNSLLHF.

V usage is TRBV20-1 and J usage is TRBJ1-2; D is unclear. Trimming removed 5 bases from V and 2 bases from J, with 9 bases in between. Germline V gene lookup returns CDR1 DFQATT and CDR2 SNEGSKA (reference sequence). The CDR3 has 12 residues. The CDR3 sequence is CSALRANYGYTF. CDR3 DNA sequence: TGCAGTGCTCTTCGGGCGAACTATGGCTACACCTTC.